This TCR beta chain was captured in a study of T cells in Graves' hyperthyroidism and ophthalmopathy. Regarding the study as a whole: Patients with ophthalmopathy were separated from those with stable hyperthyroidism by a 13 V-J model. Blood also held most thyroid clonotypes expanded beyond 0.001.

V trimming: 7 bases; J trimming: 5 bases; junction bases outside the gene matches: 17. Germline V gene sequence: CDR1 MNHEY, CDR2 SVGEGT. The CDR3 is made up of 18 amino acids. Aged 18 to 65, the patients had hyperthyroidism that was newly diagnosed and had lasted under 2 months. Each diagnosis was grounded in clinical symptoms, serum thyroxine and TRAb, thyroid ultrasound, and orbital computed tomography. The investigators amplified TCR beta CDR3 regions from RNA transcripts. The TCR CDR3 first-round RT-PCR relied on the HTBI primer set. TCRdb redid the calling of the multiplex PCR reads with MiXCR, one entry per CDR3 protein. The repertoire holds hundreds of thousands of distinct CDR3 sequences, around a sixth seen once, with over 15% in the top ten. This clonotype was seen many times. Its cognate antigen is unknown.

Sequenced material: blood. The chain couples TRBV6-2 or TRBV6-3 to TRBJ2-1; 10 nucleotides agree with TRBD2. The receptor's source is a woman aged 45-65 years with Graves' hyperthyroidism that later progressed to Graves' ophthalmopathy. CDR3 nucleotide sequence: TGTGCCAGCACCCACGGGTCCACTGGACTAGCGGTCGACAATGAGCAGTTCTTC. It yields the protein CASTHGSTGLAVDNEQFF.